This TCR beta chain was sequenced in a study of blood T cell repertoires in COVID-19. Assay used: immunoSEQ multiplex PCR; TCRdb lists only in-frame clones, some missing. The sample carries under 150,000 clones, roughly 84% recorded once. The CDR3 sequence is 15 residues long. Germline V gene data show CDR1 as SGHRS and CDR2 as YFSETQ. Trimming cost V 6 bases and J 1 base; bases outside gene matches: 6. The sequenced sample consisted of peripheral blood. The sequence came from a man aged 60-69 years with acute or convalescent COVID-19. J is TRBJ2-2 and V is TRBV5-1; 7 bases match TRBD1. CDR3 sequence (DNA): TGCGCCAGCATAACAGGGGCGGAGAACACCGGGGAGCTGTTTTTT. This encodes CASITGAENTGELFF.